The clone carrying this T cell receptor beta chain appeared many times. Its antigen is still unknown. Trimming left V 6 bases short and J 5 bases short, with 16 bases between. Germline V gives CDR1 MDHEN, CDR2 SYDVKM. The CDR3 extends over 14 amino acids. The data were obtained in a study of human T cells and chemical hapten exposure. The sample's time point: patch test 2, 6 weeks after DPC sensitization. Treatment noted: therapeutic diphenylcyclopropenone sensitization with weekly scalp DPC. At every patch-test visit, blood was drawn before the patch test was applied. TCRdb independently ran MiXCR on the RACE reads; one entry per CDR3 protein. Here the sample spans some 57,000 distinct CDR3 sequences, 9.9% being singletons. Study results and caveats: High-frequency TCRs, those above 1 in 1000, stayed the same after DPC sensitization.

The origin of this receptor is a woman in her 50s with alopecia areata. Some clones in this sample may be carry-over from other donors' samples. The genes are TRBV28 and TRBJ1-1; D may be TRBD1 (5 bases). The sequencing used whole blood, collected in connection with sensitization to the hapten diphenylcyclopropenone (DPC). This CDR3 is CASSPGGSRTEAFF. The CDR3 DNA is TGTGCCAGCAGCCCCGGGGGGTCTAGGACTGAAGCTTTCTTT.